The 4 T cell receptor beta chains listed next were all sequenced from one sample in a study of CXCR3-negative and CXCR3-positive naive CD8 T cells (dated by TCRdb to between 2019 and 2020). The instrument given in TCRdb is NextSeq 550. The Human TCR Profiling Kit (MiLaboratory) was used to make UMI-labeled 5' RACE TRB cDNA libraries. TCRdb reprocessed the reads and provides one entry for every CDR3 protein sequence; no DNA is given. The sample's records list approximately 60,000 distinct CDR3 sequences. The ten biggest clones cover roughly a quarter of the sample. Input material: memory CD8+ T cells from blood. The cell subset or site label, read with the paper, signifies: conventional CD8+ memory T cells (TMEM), sorted as controls. All receptors derive from a human donor in good health. Some clones in this sample may be carry-over from other donors' samples.

V gene TRBV7-6 combines with J gene TRBJ2-3; TCRdb's D gene call, TRBD1, goes unchecked for lack of DNA. The CDR3 covers 18 residues. Germline values: CDR1 SGHVS, CDR2 FNYEAQ. This chain's CDR3 is CASSLEFFRGPGTDTQYF.

CDR3 amino acids: CSATMGESSYNEQFF. This chain links TRBV20-1 with TRBJ2-1; TCRdb proposes TRBD1, but this gene call is untestable without DNA. CDR3 length: 15 residues. Germline V gene lookup returns CDR1 DFQATT and CDR2 SNEGSKA (reference sequence).

This chain links TRBV20-1 with TRBJ2-7; the TCRdb D gene call, TRBD1, has no DNA to confirm it. The CDR3 loop spans 14 amino acids. Germline CDR1 DFQATT, CDR2 SNEGSKA (reference sequence). The chain's CDR3 is CSARELGGNYEQYF.

The CDR3 reads CALAMGGLKLFF. The chain recombines TRBV21-1 with TRBJ1-4. TRBV21-1 is a pseudogene. CDR3 size: 12 residues.